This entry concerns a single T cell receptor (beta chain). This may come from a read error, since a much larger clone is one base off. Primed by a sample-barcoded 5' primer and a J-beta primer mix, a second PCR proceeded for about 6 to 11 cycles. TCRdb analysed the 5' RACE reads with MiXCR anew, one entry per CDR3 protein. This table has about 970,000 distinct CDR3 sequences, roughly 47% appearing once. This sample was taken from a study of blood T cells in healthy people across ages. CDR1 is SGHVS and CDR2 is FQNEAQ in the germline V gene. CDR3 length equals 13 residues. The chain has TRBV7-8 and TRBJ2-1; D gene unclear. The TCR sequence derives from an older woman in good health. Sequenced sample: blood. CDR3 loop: CASSHQGYNELFF. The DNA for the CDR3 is TGTGCCAGCAGCCACCAAGGCTACAATGAGCTGTTCTTC.